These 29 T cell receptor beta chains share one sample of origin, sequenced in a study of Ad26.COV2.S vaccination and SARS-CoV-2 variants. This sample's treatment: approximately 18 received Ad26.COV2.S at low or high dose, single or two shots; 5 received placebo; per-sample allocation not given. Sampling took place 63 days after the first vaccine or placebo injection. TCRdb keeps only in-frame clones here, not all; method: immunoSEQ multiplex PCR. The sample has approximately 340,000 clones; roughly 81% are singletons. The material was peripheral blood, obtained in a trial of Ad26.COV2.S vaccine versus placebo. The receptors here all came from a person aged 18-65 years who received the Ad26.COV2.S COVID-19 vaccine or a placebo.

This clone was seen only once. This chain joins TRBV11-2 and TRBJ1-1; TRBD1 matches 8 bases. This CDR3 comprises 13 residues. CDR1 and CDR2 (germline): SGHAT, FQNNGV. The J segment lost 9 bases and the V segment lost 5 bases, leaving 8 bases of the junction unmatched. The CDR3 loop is CASSTRGDRKAFF. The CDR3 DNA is TGTGCCAGCAGCACACGCGGGGACAGGAAAGCTTTCTTT.

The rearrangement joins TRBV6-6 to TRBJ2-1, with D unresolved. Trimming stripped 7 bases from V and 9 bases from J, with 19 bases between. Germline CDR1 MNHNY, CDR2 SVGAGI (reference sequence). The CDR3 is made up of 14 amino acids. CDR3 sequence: CASKDFMLSGEQFF. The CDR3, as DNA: TGTGCCAGCAAGGATTTTATGCTTAGTGGTGAGCAGTTCTTC.

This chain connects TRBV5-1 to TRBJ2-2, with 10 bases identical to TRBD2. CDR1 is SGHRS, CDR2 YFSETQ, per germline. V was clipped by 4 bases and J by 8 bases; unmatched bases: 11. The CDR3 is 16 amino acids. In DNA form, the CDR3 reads TGCGCCAGCAGCCCTCGGGCTCTAGCGGGAGTTGGGGAGCTGTTTTTT. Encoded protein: CASSPRALAGVGELFF. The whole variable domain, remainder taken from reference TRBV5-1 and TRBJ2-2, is KAGVTQTPRYLIKTRGQQVTLSCSPISGHRSVSWYQQTPGQGLQFLFEYFSETQRNKGNFPGRFSGRQFSNSRSEMNVSTLELGDSALYLCASSPRALAGVGELFFGEGSRLTVL.

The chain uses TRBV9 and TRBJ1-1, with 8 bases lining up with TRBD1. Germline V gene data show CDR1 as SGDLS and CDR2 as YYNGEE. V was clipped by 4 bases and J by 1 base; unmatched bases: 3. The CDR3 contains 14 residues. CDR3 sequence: CASSSTGGNTEAFF. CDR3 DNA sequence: TGTGCCAGCAGCTCAACAGGGGGGAACACTGAAGCTTTCTTT. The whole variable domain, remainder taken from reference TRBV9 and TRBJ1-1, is DSGVTQTPKHLITATGQRVTLRCSPRSGDLSVYWYQQSLDQGLQFLIQYYNGEERAKGNILERFSAQQFPDLHSELNLSSLELGDSALYFCASSSTGGNTEAFFGQGTRLTVV.

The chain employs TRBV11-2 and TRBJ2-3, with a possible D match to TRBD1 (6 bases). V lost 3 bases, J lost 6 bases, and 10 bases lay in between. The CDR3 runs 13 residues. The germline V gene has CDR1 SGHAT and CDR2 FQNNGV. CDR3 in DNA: TGTGCCAGCAGCTTTAAGGGGGTGGATACGCAGTATTTT. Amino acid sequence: CASSFKGVDTQYF.

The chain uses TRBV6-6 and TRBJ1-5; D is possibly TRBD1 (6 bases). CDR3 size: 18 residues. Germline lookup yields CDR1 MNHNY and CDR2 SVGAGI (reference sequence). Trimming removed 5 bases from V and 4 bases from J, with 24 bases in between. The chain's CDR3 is CASSRFSPGDTGNQPQHF. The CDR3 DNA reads TGTGCCAGCAGTCGATTCTCACCCGGGGATACAGGGAATCAGCCCCAGCATTTT.

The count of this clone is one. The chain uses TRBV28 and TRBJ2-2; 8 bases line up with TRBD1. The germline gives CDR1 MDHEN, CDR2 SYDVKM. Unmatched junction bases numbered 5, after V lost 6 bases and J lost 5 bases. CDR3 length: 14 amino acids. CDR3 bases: TGTGCCAGCAGCGGACAGGGCAGGACCGGGGAGCTGTTTTTT. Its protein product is CASSGQGRTGELFF.

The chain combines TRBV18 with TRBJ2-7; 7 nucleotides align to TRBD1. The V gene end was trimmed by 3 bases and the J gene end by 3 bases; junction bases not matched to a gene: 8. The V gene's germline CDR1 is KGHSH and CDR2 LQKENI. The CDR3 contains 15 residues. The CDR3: CASSPGTEGSYEQYF. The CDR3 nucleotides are TGTGCCAGCTCACCCGGGACAGAGGGCAGCTACGAGCAGTACTTC.

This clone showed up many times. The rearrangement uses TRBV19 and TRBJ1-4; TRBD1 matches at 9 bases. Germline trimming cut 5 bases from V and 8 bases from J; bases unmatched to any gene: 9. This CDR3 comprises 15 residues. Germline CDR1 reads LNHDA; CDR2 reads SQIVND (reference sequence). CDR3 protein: CASSPGQGNKEKLFF. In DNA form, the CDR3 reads TGTGCCAGTAGTCCCGGACAGGGGAATAAAGAAAAACTGTTTTTT.

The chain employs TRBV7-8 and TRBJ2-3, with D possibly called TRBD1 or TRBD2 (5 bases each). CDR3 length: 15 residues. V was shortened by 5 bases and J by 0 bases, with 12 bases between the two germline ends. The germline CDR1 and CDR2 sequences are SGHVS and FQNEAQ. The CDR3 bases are TGTGCCAGCAGCGTCCGACAGCGGAGCACAGATACGCAGTATTTT. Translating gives CASSVRQRSTDTQYF.

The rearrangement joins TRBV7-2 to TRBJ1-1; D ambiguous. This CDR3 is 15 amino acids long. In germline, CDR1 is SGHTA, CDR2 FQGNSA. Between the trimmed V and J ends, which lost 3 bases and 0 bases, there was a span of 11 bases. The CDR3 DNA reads TGTGCCAGCAGCTTTAGGTCGTTGTTGAACACTGAAGCTTTCTTT. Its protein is CASSFRSLLNTEAFF.

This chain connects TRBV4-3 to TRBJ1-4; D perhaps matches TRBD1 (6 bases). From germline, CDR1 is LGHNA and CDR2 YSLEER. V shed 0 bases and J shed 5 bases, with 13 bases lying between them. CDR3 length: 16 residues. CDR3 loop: CASSQDLGGGNEKLFF. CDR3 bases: TGCGCCAGCAGCCAAGACTTGGGGGGCGGCAATGAAAAACTGTTTTTT.

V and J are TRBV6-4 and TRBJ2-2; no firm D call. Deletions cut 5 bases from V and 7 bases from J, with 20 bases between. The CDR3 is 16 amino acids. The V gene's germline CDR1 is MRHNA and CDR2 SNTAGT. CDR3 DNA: TGTGCCAGCAGTCCCCCCGGCCCGCAAAAAGGCGGGGAGCTGTTTTTT. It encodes CASSPPGPQKGGELFF.

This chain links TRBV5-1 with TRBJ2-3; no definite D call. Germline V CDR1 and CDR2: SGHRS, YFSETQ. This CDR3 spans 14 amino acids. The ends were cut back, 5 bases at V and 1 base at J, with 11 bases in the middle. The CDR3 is CASSYWSGTDTQYF. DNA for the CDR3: TGCGCCAGCAGTTATTGGTCAGGCACAGATACGCAGTATTTT.

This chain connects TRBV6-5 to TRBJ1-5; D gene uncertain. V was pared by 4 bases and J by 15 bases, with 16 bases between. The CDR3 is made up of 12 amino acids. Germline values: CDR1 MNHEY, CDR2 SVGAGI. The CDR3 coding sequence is TGTGCCAGCAGTTCGTTGAAAACAGACTTGCATTTT. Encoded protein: CASSSLKTDLHF.

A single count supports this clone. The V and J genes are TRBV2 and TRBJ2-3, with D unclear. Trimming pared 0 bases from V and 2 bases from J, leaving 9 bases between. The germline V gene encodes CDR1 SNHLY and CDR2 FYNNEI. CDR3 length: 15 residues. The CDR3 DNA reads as TGTGCCAGCAGTGAAGCCGCAGGATACACAGATACGCAGTATTTT. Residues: CASSEAAGYTDTQYF. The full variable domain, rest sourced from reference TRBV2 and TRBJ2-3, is EPEVTQTPSHQVTQMGQEVILRCVPISNHLYFYWYRQILGQKVEFLVSFYNNEISEKSEIFDDQFSVERPDGSNFTLKIRSTKLEDSAMYFCASSEAAGYTDTQYFGPGTRLTVL.

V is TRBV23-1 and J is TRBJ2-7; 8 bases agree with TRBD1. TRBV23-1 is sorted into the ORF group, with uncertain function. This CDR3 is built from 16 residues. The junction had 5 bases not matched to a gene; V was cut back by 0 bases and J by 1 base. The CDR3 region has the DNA TGCGCCAGCAGTCAATCGGGCAGGGGGCCTTCCTACGAGCAGTACTTC. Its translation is CASSQSGRGPSYEQYF.

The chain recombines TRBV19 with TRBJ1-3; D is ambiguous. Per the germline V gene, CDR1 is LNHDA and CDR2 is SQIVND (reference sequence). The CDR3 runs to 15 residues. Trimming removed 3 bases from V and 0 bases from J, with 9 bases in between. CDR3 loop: CASSMFKNSGNTIYF. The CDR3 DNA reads TGTGCCAGTAGTATGTTCAAGAACTCTGGAAACACCATATATTTT.

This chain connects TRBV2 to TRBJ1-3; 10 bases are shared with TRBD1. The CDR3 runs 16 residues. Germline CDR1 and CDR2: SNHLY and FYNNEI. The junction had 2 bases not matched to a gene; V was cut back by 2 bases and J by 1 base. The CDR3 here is CASSELGQGSGNTIYF. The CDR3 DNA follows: TGTGCCAGCAGTGAATTGGGACAGGGGTCTGGAAACACCATATATTTT.

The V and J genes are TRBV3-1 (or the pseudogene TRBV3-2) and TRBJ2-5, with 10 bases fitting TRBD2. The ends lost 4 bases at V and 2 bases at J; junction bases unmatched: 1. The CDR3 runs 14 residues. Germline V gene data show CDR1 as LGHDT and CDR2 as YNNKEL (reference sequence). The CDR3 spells CASSLSGRQETQYF. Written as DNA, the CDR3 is TGTGCCAGCAGCCTTAGCGGGAGGCAAGAGACCCAGTACTTC.

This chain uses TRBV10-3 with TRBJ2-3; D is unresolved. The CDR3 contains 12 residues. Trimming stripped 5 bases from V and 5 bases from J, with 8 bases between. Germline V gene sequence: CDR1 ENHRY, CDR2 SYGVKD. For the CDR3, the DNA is TGTGCCATCAGTTCAGATCTAGATACGCAGTATTTT. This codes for CAISSDLDTQYF.

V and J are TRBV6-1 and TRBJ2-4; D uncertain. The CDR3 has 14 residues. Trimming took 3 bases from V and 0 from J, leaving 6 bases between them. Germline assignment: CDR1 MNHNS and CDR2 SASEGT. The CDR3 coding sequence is TGTGCCAGCAGTGAGTTAGGAGCCAAAAACATTCAGTACTTC. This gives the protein CASSELGAKNIQYF.

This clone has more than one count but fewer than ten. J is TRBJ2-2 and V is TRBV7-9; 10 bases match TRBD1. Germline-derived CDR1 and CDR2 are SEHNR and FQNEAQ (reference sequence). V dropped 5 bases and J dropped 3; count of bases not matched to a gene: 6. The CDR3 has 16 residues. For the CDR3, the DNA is TGTGCCAGCAGCACGGACAGGGGGTTGGACACCGGGGAGCTGTTTTTT. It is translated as CASSTDRGLDTGELFF.

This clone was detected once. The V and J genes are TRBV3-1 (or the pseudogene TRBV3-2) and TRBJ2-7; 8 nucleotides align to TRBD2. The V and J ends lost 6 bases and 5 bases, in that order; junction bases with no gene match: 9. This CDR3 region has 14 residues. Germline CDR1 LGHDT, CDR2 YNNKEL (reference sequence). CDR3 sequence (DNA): TGTGCCAGCAGTCCCTCTGAGCGGGAGAACGAGCAGTACTTC. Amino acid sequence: CASSPSERENEQYF.

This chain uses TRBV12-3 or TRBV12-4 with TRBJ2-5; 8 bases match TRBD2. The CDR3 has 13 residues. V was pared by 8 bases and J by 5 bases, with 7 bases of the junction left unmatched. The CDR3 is CASVGGAKETQYF. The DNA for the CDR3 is TGTGCCAGCGTCGGGGGGGCTAAGGAGACCCAGTACTTC.

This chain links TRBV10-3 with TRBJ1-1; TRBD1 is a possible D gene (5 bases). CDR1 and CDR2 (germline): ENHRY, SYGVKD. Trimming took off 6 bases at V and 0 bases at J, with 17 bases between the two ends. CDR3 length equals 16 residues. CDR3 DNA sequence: TGTGCCATCAGCCAGGGATTGGTTGGGATGAACACTGAAGCTTTCTTT. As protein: CAISQGLVGMNTEAFF.

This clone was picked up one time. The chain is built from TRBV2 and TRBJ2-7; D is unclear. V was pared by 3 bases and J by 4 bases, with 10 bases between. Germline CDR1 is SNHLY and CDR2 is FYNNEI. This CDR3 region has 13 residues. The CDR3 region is CASSDLESYEQYF. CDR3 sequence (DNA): TGTGCCAGCAGTGATTTAGAGTCGTACGAGCAGTACTTC.

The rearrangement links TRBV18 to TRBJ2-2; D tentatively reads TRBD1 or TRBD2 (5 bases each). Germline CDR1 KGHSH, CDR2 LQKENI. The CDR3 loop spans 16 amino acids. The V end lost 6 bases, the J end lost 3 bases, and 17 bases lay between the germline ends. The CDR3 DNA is TGTGCCAGCTCTCAGTCCCGGGACGCTTACACCGGGGAGCTGTTTTTT. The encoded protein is CASSQSRDAYTGELFF.

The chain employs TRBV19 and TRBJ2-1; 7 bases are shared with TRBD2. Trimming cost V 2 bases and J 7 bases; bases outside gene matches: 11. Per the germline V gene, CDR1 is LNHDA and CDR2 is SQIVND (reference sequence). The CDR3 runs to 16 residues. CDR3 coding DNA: TGTGCCAGTAGTATACTGGCGGGAGAGAGGTGGAATGAGCAGTTCTTC. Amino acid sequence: CASSILAGERWNEQFF. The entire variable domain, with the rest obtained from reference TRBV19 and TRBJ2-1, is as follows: DGGITQSPKYLFRKEGQNVTLSCEQNLNHDAMYWYRQDPGQGLRLIYYSQIVNDFQKGDIAEGYSVSREKKESFPLTVTSAQKNPTAFYLCASSILAGERWNEQFFGPGTRLTVL.